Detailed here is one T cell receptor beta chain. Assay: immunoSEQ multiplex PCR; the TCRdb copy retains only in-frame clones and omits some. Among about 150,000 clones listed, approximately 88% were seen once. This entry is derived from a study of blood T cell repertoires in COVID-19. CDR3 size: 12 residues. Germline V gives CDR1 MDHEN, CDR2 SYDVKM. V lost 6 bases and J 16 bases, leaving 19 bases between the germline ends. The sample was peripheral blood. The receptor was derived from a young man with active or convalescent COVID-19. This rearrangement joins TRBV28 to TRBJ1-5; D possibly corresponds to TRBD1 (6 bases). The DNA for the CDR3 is TGTGCCAGCAGCTCATTATTACCGGGACATCATTTT. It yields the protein CASSSLLPGHHF.